These 6 T cell receptor beta chains came from one sample sequenced in a study of T cells in Graves' hyperthyroidism and ophthalmopathy. Amplification of TCR beta CDR3 regions used RNA as the template. The study used the HTBI primer set for a first-round RT-PCR of the TCR CDR3. TCRdb re-derived calls from the multiplex PCR reads in MiXCR, one entry per CDR3 protein. The data show 300,000 to 400,000 distinct CDR3 sequences, about 18% seen once. Sequencing used blood. The origin of the receptors is a man younger than 35 with Graves' ophthalmopathy.

The chain combines TRBV4-1 with TRBJ2-1, with TRBD1 matching 7 bases. CDR1 and CDR2 from the germline V gene are MGHRA and YSYEKL. V dropped 1 base and J dropped 5; count of bases not matched to a gene: 11. There are 17 residues in the CDR3. In nucleotides, the CDR3 is TGCGCCAGCAGCCAAGTACTTGAGGGGGCCACCAACAATGAGCAGTTCTTC. It yields the protein CASSQVLEGATNNEQFF.

This clonotype has just a few counts. The chain joins TRBV5-1 to TRBJ2-5; no clear D gene. V was cut by 0 bases and J by 5 bases, with 11 bases left in between. The CDR3 contains 14 residues. Germline CDR1 reads SGHRS; CDR2 reads YFSETQ. CDR3 in amino acids: CASSLEVGGETQYF. Written as DNA, the CDR3 is TGCGCCAGCAGCTTGGAGGTCGGTGGGGAGACCCAGTACTTC.

Ten or more counts support this clonotype. The genes are TRBV3-1 and TRBJ2-7, with 8 bases that match TRBD1. Losses at the gene ends were 3 bases for V and 7 bases for J; bases not matched to a gene: 8. Per the germline V gene, CDR1 is LGHDT and CDR2 is YNNKEL (reference sequence). The CDR3 consists of 14 residues. Here the CDR3 DNA reads TGTGCCAGCAGCCACTCCTGGACAGGGCGTGAGCAGTACTTC. Translating it yields CASSHSWTGREQYF.

The J gene is TRBJ2-7, the V gene TRBV19, with 10 bases that match TRBD1. Trimming removed 5 bases from V and 6 bases from J; junction bases left unmatched: 1. The germline gives CDR1 LNHDA, CDR2 SQIVND (reference sequence). This CDR3 has 12 amino acids. Here the CDR3 reads CASSGQGVEQYF. DNA for the CDR3: TGTGCCAGTAGTGGACAGGGGGTCGAGCAGTACTTC. Using reference TRBV19 and TRBJ2-7 for the parts outside the CDR3, the full variable domain is DGGITQSPKYLFRKEGQNVTLSCEQNLNHDAMYWYRQDPGQGLRLIYYSQIVNDFQKGDIAEGYSVSREKKESFPLTVTSAQKNPTAFYLCASSGQGVEQYFGPGTRLTVT.

This clonotype was observed many times. This sequence joins TRBV7-2 and TRBJ1-2; 9 bases map to TRBD1. Losses at the gene ends were 5 bases for V and 6 bases for J; bases not matched to a gene: 10. The CDR3 sequence is 15 residues long. Germline V CDR1 and CDR2: SGHTA, FQGNSA. In nucleotides, the CDR3 is TGTGCCAGCAGCCCAACCACCGGGACAGGGAATGGCTACACCTTC. It is translated as CASSPTTGTGNGYTF. Combining the CDR3 with reference TRBV7-2 and TRBJ1-2 gives the whole variable domain GAGVSQSPSNKVTEKGKDVELRCDPISGHTALYWYRQSLGQGLEFLIYFQGNSAPDKSGLPSDRFSAERTGGSVSTLTIQRTQQEDSAVYLCASSPTTGTGNGYTFGSGTRLTVV.

This clonotype has ten or more counts. The chain combines TRBV3-1 with TRBJ1-5; D is undetermined. The CDR3 extends over 13 amino acids. Germline V gene lookup returns CDR1 LGHDT and CDR2 YNNKEL (reference sequence). V lost 4 bases, J lost 4 bases, and 8 bases lay in between. CDR3 nucleotides: TGTGCCAGCAGCCCCGGGTGGAATCAGCCCCAGCATTTT. Amino acid sequence: CASSPGWNQPQHF.